These 21 T cell receptor beta chains originate from one sample sequenced in a study of regulatory T cells in long-lasting Graves disease. Assembly of TCR beta libraries relied on iRepertoire HTBI primers together with Arm-PCR of CDR3 regions. In TCRdb, the multiplex PCR reads were re-called with MiXCR into one record per CDR3 protein. Seen here are over 300,000 distinct CDR3 sequences, around a sixth observed once, and the top ten hold about a fifth. Indicated time point: newly diagnosed GD, antithyroid drugs for less than 3 months. PBMC RNA served as the TCR library source. Sequences were derived from peripheral blood mononuclear cells (PBMCs), sampled at new diagnosis, from a patient treated with antithyroid drugs. These receptors were taken from a female donor with Graves disease.

This clonotype showed up many times. This chain uses TRBV4-1 with TRBJ1-1, with 7 bases lining up with TRBD1. The germline V gene has CDR1 MGHRA and CDR2 YSYEKL. V shed 1 base and J 1 base; nucleotides not matched to a gene: 18. The CDR3 contains 20 residues. CDR3 in DNA: TGCGCCAGCAGCCAAGTTTTCGGAGCGGGACAGATCGTTAGGAACACTGAAGCTTTCTTT. This sequence encodes CASSQVFGAGQIVRNTEAFF.

The chain combines TRBV11-2 with TRBJ2-5, with D perhaps given as TRBD1 or TRBD2 (6 bases each). Per germline, CDR1 SGHAT and CDR2 FQNNGV. The length of the CDR3 is 16 residues. V was pared by 4 bases and J by 4 bases, with 19 bases between. The CDR3 DNA sequence: TGTGCCAGCAGCTCCCAGAGGGGGGCCCGGGGAGAGACCCAGTACTTC. It translates to CASSSQRGARGETQYF.

This clonotype was seen more than once but under ten times. The V call is TRBV5-6, the J call TRBJ2-7; perhaps D is TRBD1 or TRBD2 (7 bases each). There are 15 residues in the CDR3. The ends were cut back, 4 bases at V and 2 bases at J, with 16 bases in the middle. Looked up from germline, CDR1 is SGHDT and CDR2 is YYEEEE. The CDR3 nucleotides are TGTGCCAGCAGCCCCCGGGGAGGGGGCACCTACGAGCAGTACTTC. Translating it yields CASSPRGGGTYEQYF.

The chain carries TRBV19 and TRBJ2-1; D possibly corresponds to TRBD1 (6 bases). V was clipped by 7 bases and J by 2 bases, with 12 bases between them. CDR1 and CDR2 (germline): LNHDA, SQIVND (reference sequence). CDR3 length: 14 residues. CDR3 sequence (DNA): TGTGCCAGTACCCTCAGGGGAGCCTACAATGAGCAGTTCTTC. This encodes CASTLRGAYNEQFF.

This clonotype turned up a few times. The gene calls are TRBV15 and TRBJ1-4; D uncertain. V shed 5 bases and J shed 4 bases, with 14 bases lying between them. The CDR3 is made up of 15 amino acids. CDR1 and CDR2 from the germline V gene are LNHNV and YYDKDF (reference sequence). The CDR3, as DNA: TGTGCCACCAGCCCCATTTTTGGCTTTAATGAAAAACTGTTTTTT. The encoded protein is CATSPIFGFNEKLFF.

The table lists this clonotype with many counts. The V gene is TRBV28, the J gene TRBJ2-3, with 9 bases lining up with TRBD1. V lost 6 bases and J lost 1; bases outside the gene matches: 2. The CDR3 extends over 14 amino acids. Germline values: CDR1 MDHEN, CDR2 SYDVKM. The CDR3 nucleotides read TGTGCCAGCAGCCGGGACAGGGGCACAGATACGCAGTATTTT. Amino acids: CASSRDRGTDTQYF.

The DNA of the CDR3 is TGTGCCAGCAGTGTGGACGGGACAGGCACAGATACGCAGTATTTT. Translated: CASSVDGTGTDTQYF. This chain uses TRBV6-4 with TRBJ2-3, with TRBD1 matching 7 bases. Trimming cost V 4 bases and J 1 base; bases outside gene matches: 5. Germline values: CDR1 MRHNA, CDR2 SNTAGT. This CDR3 spans 15 amino acids.

This clonotype has a count of ten or more. This chain connects TRBV2 to TRBJ2-7; the D gene is possibly TRBD2 (6 bases). Trimming removed 10 bases at V and 3 bases at J, with 13 bases between. Germline loops: CDR1 SNHLY, CDR2 FYNNEI. This CDR3 is built from 12 residues. CDR3 nucleotides: TGTGCCATTTCGCGGGGTGGCTACGAGCAGTACTTC. Its protein is CAISRGGYEQYF. The full variable domain, completed using reference TRBV2 and TRBJ2-7, is EPEVTQTPSHQVTQMGQEVILRCVPISNHLYFYWYRQILGQKVEFLVSFYNNEISEKSEIFDDQFSVERPDGSNFTLKIRSTKLEDSAMYFCAISRGGYEQYFGPGTRLTVT.

The sample holds a few counts of this clonotype. Possible read error: a much larger clone is one base away. V usage is TRBV20-1 and J usage is TRBJ2-5; TRBD1 might be the D (6 bases). The CDR3 extends over 13 amino acids. CDR1 is DFQATT, CDR2 SNEGSKA, per germline (reference sequence). CDR3 nucleotides: TGCAGTGCTAGTATCCAGGGGCAAGAGGCCCAGTACTTC. It is translated as CSASIQGQEAQYF.

This clonotype occurred a few times. CDR3 region: CASAQGDTGYTF. The DNA for the CDR3 is TGTGCCAGCGCCCAGGGGGACACTGGCTACACCTTC. The rearrangement uses TRBV19 and TRBJ1-2, with 7 bases identical to TRBD1. Germline CDR1 and CDR2: LNHDA and SQIVND (reference sequence). This CDR3 has 12 residues. V dropped 9 bases and J dropped 7; count of bases not matched to a gene: 8.

The chain is built from TRBV28 and TRBJ2-1, with 9 nucleotides matching TRBD2. The J segment lost 5 bases and the V segment lost 4 bases, leaving 6 bases of the junction unmatched. Germline assignment: CDR1 MDHEN and CDR2 SYDVKM. The CDR3 contains 15 residues. DNA for the CDR3: TGTGCCAGCAGTTCCGTAGCGGGAGTTGACAATGAGCAGTTCTTC. This translates into CASSSVAGVDNEQFF.

As concerns this clonotype: This sequence is one base from a far larger clone and is likely a read error. This sequence joins TRBV6-1 and TRBJ2-3, with 10 bases aligning to TRBD2. The last part of the DNA fits TRBJ2-7 better; the J call may be wrong. Germline lookup yields CDR1 MNHNS and CDR2 SASEGT. The CDR3 is made up of 17 amino acids. CDR3 sequence reads: CASSKAMTSGSLYEQYF. In DNA, the CDR3 is TGTGCCAGCAGTAAAGCTATGACTAGCGGGTCTCTCTACGAGCAGTACTTC.

J is TRBJ2-7 and V is TRBV6-1; either TRBD1 or TRBD2 may fit D (6 bases each). The V gene's germline CDR1 is MNHNS and CDR2 SASEGT. The V end lost 6 bases, the J end lost 2 bases, and 17 bases lay between the germline ends. The CDR3 is 15 residues long. In DNA, the CDR3 is TGTGCCAGCAGATCCCCGGGGGCAACCACCTACGAGCAGTACTTC. As protein: CASRSPGATTYEQYF.

V is TRBV12-3 or TRBV12-4 and J is TRBJ2-3; D possibly uses TRBD1 or TRBD2 (5 bases each). Trimming shortened V by 7 bases and J by 2 bases, and 13 bases separated the two germline ends. This CDR3 is 14 amino acids long. CDR3 region: CASIPGTYTDTQYF. CDR3 nucleotide sequence: TGTGCCAGCATCCCGGGGACCTACACAGATACGCAGTATTTT.

In this sample, this clonotype turned up many times. J is TRBJ2-3 and V is TRBV24-1; 15 bases align to TRBD2. The V gene's germline CDR1 is KGHDR and CDR2 SFDVKD. Trimming cost V 4 bases and J 4 bases; bases outside gene matches: 8. The CDR3 has 18 residues. CDR3 DNA sequence: TGTGCCACCAGTGACCTACGGACTAGCGGGAGGGCCCCAGATACGCAGTATTTT. This sequence encodes CATSDLRTSGRAPDTQYF.

This clonotype was detected many times. This rearrangement joins TRBV7-3 to TRBJ2-3; 8 nucleotides agree with TRBD1. Matching the DNA end better, TRBJ2-7 makes the J call doubtful. CDR3 length: 12 amino acids. Germline CDR1 is SGHTA and CDR2 is FQGTGA. The chain's CDR3 is CASSFGQGEQYF. CDR3 bases: TGTGCCAGCAGCTTCGGACAGGGCGAGCAGTACTTC.

The rearrangement links TRBV29-1 to TRBJ1-1, with no clear D. The CDR3 is made up of 12 amino acids. Trimming removed 3 bases at V and 6 bases at J, with 11 bases between. CDR1 is SQVTM, CDR2 ANQGSEA, per germline. The CDR3 DNA reads TGCAGCGTTGACGGTTCGGCGTCTGAAGCTTTCTTT. Residues: CSVDGSASEAFF.

Of note for this clonotype: The CDR3 does not close with the conserved phenylalanine or tryptophan, likely indicating a read error. The limits of the CDR3 on the DNA are not certain, so only TCRdb's listed CDR3 is given. V and J are TRBV5-4 and TRBJ2-1. The CDR3 region is 8 residues in length, termini included. Per germline, CDR1 SGHNT and CDR2 YYREEE (reference sequence). Here the CDR3 reads CASSLYPS.

This clonotype occurred many times. V and J are TRBV20-1 and TRBJ2-7; either TRBD1 or TRBD2 may fit D (6 bases each). Trimming took 3 bases from V and 3 from J, leaving 18 bases between them. This CDR3 has 15 amino acids. Germline values: CDR1 DFQATT, CDR2 SNEGSKA (reference sequence). CDR3 in DNA: TGCAGTGCTAGTATTCTCCGGGGGCCGTACTACGAGCAGTACTTC. Translating gives CSASILRGPYYEQYF.

On this clonotype itself: A much more abundant neighbour one base away suggests this may be a read error. The J gene is TRBJ2-5, the V gene TRBV10-3, with no clear D. The DNA end is more similar to TRBJ2-1, so the J call may be wrong. The CDR3 is 12 residues long. The germline V gene encodes CDR1 ENHRY and CDR2 SYGVKD. The CDR3 DNA reads TGTGCCATCAGTACCGACACCAATGAGCAGTTCTTC. The encoded protein is CAISTDTNEQFF.

This clonotype was counted only a few times. This chain connects TRBV19 to TRBJ1-1; D is unresolved. Germline assignment: CDR1 LNHDA and CDR2 SQIVND (reference sequence). Trimming removed 6 bases from V and 0 bases from J, with 5 bases in between. This CDR3 has 12 amino acids. The CDR3 bases are TGTGCCAGTAGCGTAGTGAACACTGAAGCTTTCTTT. This sequence encodes CASSVVNTEAFF.